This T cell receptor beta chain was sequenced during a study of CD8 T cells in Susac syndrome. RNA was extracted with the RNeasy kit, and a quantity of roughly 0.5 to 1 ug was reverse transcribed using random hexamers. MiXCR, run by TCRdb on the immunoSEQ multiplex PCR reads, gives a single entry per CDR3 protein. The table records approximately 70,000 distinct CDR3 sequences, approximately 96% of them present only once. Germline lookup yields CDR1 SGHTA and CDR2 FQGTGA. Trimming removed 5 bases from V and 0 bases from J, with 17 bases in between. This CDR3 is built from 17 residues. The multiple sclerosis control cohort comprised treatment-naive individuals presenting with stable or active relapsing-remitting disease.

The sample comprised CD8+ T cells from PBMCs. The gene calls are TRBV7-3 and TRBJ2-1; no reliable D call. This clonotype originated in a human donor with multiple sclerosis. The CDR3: CASSTNLSLFSYNEQFF. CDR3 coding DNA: TGTGCCAGCAGCACTAATCTTAGCCTATTCTCCTACAATGAGCAGTTCTTC.